This T cell receptor beta chain was identified in a study of regulatory T cells in long-lasting Graves disease. For the study at large: Those with persistent Graves' disease had received antithyroid drugs for over 5 years with positive TSH receptor antibodies.

Trimming pared 2 bases from V and 4 bases from J, leaving 9 bases between. The CDR3 covers 13 residues. Germline V gives CDR1 SGHKS, CDR2 YYEKEE (reference sequence). Whole-study findings and limits: Rather than thyroid tissue, only peripheral blood underwent study.

Indicated time point: persistent/refractory GD, antithyroid drugs over 5 years with positive TRAb. Preparation of the TCR library used RNA extracted from PBMCs. Sequencing libraries for TCR beta were prepared with iRepertoire HTBI primers and Arm-PCR of CDR3 regions. TCRdb reprocessed the multiplex PCR reads via MiXCR and lists one record per CDR3 protein. The profile covers 400,000 to 500,000 distinct CDR3 sequences, with 20% to 25% appearing a single time and over 6% taken by the ten largest. This clonotype was seen a few times. The antigen is unknown. The specimen was peripheral blood mononuclear cells (PBMCs), collected when the disease was refractory, from a patient treated with antithyroid drugs. This TCR came from a female donor with Graves disease. The V call is TRBV5-5, the J call TRBJ1-1; D remains ambiguous. CDR3 bases: TGTGCCAGCAGCTTTTACACTAGCACTGAAGCTTTCTTT. It yields the protein CASSFYTSTEAFF.